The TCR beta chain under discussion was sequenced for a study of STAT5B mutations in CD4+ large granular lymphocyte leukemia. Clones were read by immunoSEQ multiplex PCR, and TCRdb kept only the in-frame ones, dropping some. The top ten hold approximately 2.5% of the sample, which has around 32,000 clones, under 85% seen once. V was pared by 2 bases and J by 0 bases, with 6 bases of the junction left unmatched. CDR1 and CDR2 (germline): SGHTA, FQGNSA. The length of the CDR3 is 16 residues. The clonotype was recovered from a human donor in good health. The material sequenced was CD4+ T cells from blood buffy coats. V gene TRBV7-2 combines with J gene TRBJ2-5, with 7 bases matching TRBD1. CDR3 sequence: CASSLFGRGNQETQYF. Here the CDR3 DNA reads TGTGCCAGCAGCTTATTTGGCAGGGGGAACCAAGAGACCCAGTACTTC.